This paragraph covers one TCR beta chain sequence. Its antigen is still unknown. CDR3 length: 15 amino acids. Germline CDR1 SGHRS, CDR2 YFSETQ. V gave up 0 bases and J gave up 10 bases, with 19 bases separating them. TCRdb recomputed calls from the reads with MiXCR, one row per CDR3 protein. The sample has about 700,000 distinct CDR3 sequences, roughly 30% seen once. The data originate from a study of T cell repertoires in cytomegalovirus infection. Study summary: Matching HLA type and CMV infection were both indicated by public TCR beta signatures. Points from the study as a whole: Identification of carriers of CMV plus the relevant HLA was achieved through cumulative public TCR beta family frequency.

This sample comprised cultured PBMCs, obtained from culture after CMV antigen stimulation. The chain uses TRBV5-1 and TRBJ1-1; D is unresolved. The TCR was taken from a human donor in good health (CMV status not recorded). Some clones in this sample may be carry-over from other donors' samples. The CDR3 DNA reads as TGCGCCAGCAGCTTGGACACCGAGAGAACTACGGGAGCTTTCTTT. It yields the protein CASSLDTERTTGAFF.